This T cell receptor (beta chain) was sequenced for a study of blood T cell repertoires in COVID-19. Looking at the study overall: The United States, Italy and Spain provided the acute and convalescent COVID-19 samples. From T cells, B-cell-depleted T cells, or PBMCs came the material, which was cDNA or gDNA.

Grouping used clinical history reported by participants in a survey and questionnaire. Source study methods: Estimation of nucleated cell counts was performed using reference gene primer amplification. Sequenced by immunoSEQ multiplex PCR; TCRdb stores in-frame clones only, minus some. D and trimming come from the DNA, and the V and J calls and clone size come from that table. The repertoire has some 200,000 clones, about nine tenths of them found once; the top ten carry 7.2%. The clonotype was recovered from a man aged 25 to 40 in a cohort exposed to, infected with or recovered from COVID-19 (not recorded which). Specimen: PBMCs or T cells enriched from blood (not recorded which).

CDR3 nucleotides: TGTGCCAGCAGGAGAAGTAGTAACTCCTATAATTCACCCCTCCACTTT. As protein: CASRRSSNSYNSPLHF. J is TRBJ1-6 and V is TRBV27, with D unclear. V shed 6 bases and J shed 0 bases, with 12 bases lying between them. The germline gives CDR1 MNHEY, CDR2 SMNVEV (reference sequence). This CDR3 is built from 16 residues.